Each of the 8 T cell receptor beta chains below was sequenced from the same sample in a study of control samples from healthy donors and cancer patients (dated by TCRdb to about 2020). Libraries came from the immunoSEQ multiplex PCR assay. The clones in this table, taken by TCRdb from immuneACCESS, are in-frame only. Not every clone is retained; where verified, under half of the shortfall comes from an unresolved V gene, and the cause of the rest is unknown. In all, the sample holds roughly 100,000 clones, and just over 85% of those were seen once. The leading ten clones occupy 12% to 15% of the sample. The source material was blood. The origin of the receptors is a man under 40 in good health.

The rearrangement uses TRBV5-1 and TRBJ2-7, with 7 nucleotides matching TRBD1. This CDR3 comprises 14 residues. With 1 base clipped from V and 5 bases from J, the junction kept 6 bases outside the gene matches. CDR1 is SGHRS, CDR2 YFSETQ, per germline. For the CDR3, the DNA is TGCGCCAGCAGCTTGTTAGGGGGCGTTAACGAGCAGTACTTC. Its translation: CASSLLGGVNEQYF.

This chain connects TRBV19 to TRBJ2-2, with 8 bases identical to TRBD2. The germline V gene encodes CDR1 LNHDA and CDR2 SQIVND (reference sequence). The CDR3 has 15 amino acids. Germline trimming cut 7 bases from V and 5 bases from J; bases unmatched to any gene: 9. CDR3 in DNA: TGTGCCAGTACCCCCAGCGGGAGAGCTACCGGGGAGCTGTTTTTT. Residues: CASTPSGRATGELFF.

This chain joins TRBV28 and TRBJ1-4; D possibly corresponds to TRBD1 (5 bases). The V and J ends lost 6 bases and 2 bases respectively, with 19 bases between them. This CDR3 comprises 17 residues. The V gene's germline CDR1 is MDHEN and CDR2 SYDVKM. The CDR3 DNA is TGTGCCAGCAGGGGAGAGGCCGTGGGACCGACTAATGAAAAACTGTTTTTT. It translates to CASRGEAVGPTNEKLFF.

The gene calls are TRBV7-9 and TRBJ1-2; a possible D gene is TRBD1 (5 bases). Trimming removed 0 bases at V and 4 bases at J, with 12 bases between. Germline CDR1 and CDR2: SEHNR and FQNEAQ (reference sequence). CDR3 length: 15 residues. CDR3 amino acids: CASSLAAGLGYGYTF. Written as DNA, the CDR3 is TGTGCCAGCAGCTTAGCTGCAGGGCTCGGCTATGGCTACACCTTC.

The CDR3 DNA sequence: TGTGCCAGCAGTATACAAACAGGCTCCTACGAGCAGTACTTC. Encoded protein: CASSIQTGSYEQYF. The chain couples TRBV9 to TRBJ2-7, with D perhaps matching TRBD1 (5 bases). The CDR3 runs 14 residues. The ends were cut back, 5 bases at V and 0 bases at J, with 12 bases in the middle. Germline V CDR1 and CDR2: SGDLS, YYNGEE.

This rearrangement joins TRBV4-1 to TRBJ2-3; D remains ambiguous. The V end lost 6 bases, the J end lost 1 base, and 2 bases lay between the germline ends. Per germline, CDR1 MGHRA and CDR2 YSYEKL. The CDR3 loop spans 11 amino acids. CDR3 DNA sequence: TGCGCCAGCAGAGGCACAGATACGCAGTATTTT. As protein: CASRGTDTQYF.

J is TRBJ1-3 and V is TRBV4-3; D is uncertain. The CDR3 spans 16 residues. CDR1 is LGHNA and CDR2 is YSLEER in the germline V gene. The V and J ends lost 4 bases and 0 bases respectively, with 13 bases between them. The CDR3: CASSPHAESSGNTIYF. In DNA, the CDR3 is TGCGCCAGCAGCCCTCATGCGGAGAGCTCTGGAAACACCATATATTTT.

This clone is a singleton in its sample. The CDR3 nucleotides read TGTGCCAGCAGAGGGGACCGGGTCCTAGGAGGCGAGCAGTACTTC. It is translated as CASRGDRVLGGEQYF. The chain uses TRBV11-2 and TRBJ2-7; either TRBD1 or TRBD2 may fit D (5 bases each). Deletions cut 6 bases from V and 6 bases from J, with 21 bases between. The CDR3 sequence is 15 residues long. CDR1 is SGHAT, CDR2 FQNNGV, per germline. The full variable domain, its missing parts supplied by reference TRBV11-2 and TRBJ2-7, is EAGVAQSPRYKIIEKRQSVAFWCNPISGHATLYWYQQILGQGPKLLIQFQNNGVVDDSQLPKDRFSAERLKGVDSTLKIQPAKLEDSAVYLCASRGDRVLGGEQYFGPGTRLTVT.